Shown below are 2 T cell receptor beta chains from a single sample sequenced in a study of cytomegalovirus exposure and HLA in healthy donors. Primers: 60 Vbeta forward and 13 Jbeta reverse. Here immunoSEQ multiplex PCR was the method, and the copy in TCRdb shows in-frame clones only, minus some. The sample includes roughly 190,000 clones, roughly 80% seen only once; the top ten take around 1.7%. Source material: PBMCs. These receptors were taken from a woman in her late teens or twenties in good health and CMV-seronegative.

The chain carries TRBV30 and TRBJ1-1; the D is unclear. The CDR3 spans 14 residues. Germline V gene data show CDR1 as GTSNPN and CDR2 as SVGIG (reference sequence). Trimming removed 0 bases from V and 1 base from J, with 9 bases in between. The CDR3 DNA reads as TGTGCCTGGAGTGTTCACGGTGAGAACACTGAAGCTTTCTTT. It codes for CAWSVHGENTEAFF.

This clone came up once. This chain connects TRBV30 to TRBJ1-4; D is possibly TRBD1 (6 bases). CDR1 and CDR2 from the germline V gene are GTSNPN and SVGIG (reference sequence). V was cut by 1 base and J by 8 bases, with 17 bases left in between. This CDR3 spans 15 amino acids. CDR3 sequence reads: CAWSAPADRGEKLFF. CDR3 nucleotide sequence: TGTGCCTGGAGTGCCCCAGCGGACAGAGGGGAAAAACTGTTTTTT.